This TCR beta chain was documented in a study of shared clonotypes between healthy human individuals. Looking at the study overall: Each donor contributed plates that comprised three CD4 naive, three CD4 memory, two CD8 naive and one CD8 memory.

This clone has only one observation. Its specificity is not known. The V and J ends lost 1 base and 6 bases respectively, with 16 bases between them. The CDR3 consists of 15 residues. Germline values: CDR1 SGHTA, CDR2 FQGNSA. Points from the study as a whole: Naive CD4 clonotypes were shared across a handful of donors at roughly 5.5%. The expectation was that sequencing depth would affect clonotype sharing among donors.

Here immunoSEQ multiplex PCR was the method, and the copy in TCRdb shows in-frame clones only, minus some. The table records under 2.5 million clones, about nine tenths of them present only once. Healthy and HIV-negative, the adult donors had no recent acute infections or vaccinations. This chain connects TRBV7-2 to TRBJ2-7; possibly TRBD2 for D (6 bases). The receptor was derived from a man younger than 30 in good health. Some clones in this sample may be carry-over from other donors' samples. The sample comprised naive CD4+ T cells from PBMCs. Subset specified: CD45RA+ positively selected. In nucleotides, the CDR3 is TGTGCCAGCAGCTTAGGTGGGGGGTCCTGGAGCGAGCAGTACTTC. Its protein is CASSLGGGSWSEQYF.